This paragraph covers one T cell receptor beta chain sequence. Antigen unknown. The data belong to a study of T cell clonotyping in hematopoietic cell transplantation. Findings and limits, study-wide: No sorting was done, leaving CD4 and CD8 contributions mixed. At the given depth, recipient repertoires were over 95% de novo clonotypes. Recipient TCR diversity dropped after transplant; expanded clonotypes rose from day 30 to 180.

TCRdb keeps only in-frame clones here, not all; method: immunoSEQ multiplex PCR. Of more than 65,000 clones in the sample, just under 95% are singletons; the top ten hold roughly 1.7%. The sequence was obtained from a man aged 50 or older in good health. Some clones in this sample may be carry-over from other donors' samples. The sample comprised peripheral blood mononuclear cells.

The CDR3 protein is CASSFGTGAATEAFF. CDR3 coding DNA: TGTGCCAGCAGCTTTGGGACAGGGGCTGCCACTGAAGCTTTCTTT. The chain combines TRBV7-9 with TRBJ1-1; 10 bases align to TRBD1. Germline loops: CDR1 SEHNR, CDR2 FQNEAQ (reference sequence). CDR3 length equals 15 residues. V shed 3 bases and J 4 bases; nucleotides not matched to a gene: 5. The variable domain in full, completed from reference TRBV7-9 and TRBJ1-1, reads DTGVSQNPRHKITKRGQNVTFRCDPISEHNRLYWYRQTLGQGPEFLTYFQNEAQLEKSRLLSDRFSAERPKGSFSTLEIQRTEQGDSAMYLCASSFGTGAATEAFFGQGTRLTVV.